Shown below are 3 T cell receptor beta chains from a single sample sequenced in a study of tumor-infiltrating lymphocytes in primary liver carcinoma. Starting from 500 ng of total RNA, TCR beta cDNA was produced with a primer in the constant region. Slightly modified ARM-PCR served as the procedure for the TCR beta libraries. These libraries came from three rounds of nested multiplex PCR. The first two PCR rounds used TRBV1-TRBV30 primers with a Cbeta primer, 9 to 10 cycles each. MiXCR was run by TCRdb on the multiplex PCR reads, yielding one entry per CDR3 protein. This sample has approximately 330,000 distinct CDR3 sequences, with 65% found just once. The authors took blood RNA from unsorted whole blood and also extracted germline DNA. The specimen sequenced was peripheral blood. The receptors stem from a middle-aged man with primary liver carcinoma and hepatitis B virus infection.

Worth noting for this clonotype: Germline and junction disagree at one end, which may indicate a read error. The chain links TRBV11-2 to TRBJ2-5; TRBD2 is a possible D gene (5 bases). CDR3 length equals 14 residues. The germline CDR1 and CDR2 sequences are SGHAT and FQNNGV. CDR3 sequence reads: CASSLSGGEETQYF. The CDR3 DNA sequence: TGTGCCAGTAGCTTAAGCGGTGGGGAAGAGACCCAGTACTTC.

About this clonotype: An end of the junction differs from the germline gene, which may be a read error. CDR3 bases: TGTAGCGTGGACAGGGGTCGAGGGTTGGAGACCCAGTACTTC. This encodes CSVDRGRGLETQYF. The V and J genes are TRBV29-1 and TRBJ2-5, with 9 bases that match TRBD1. The CDR3 spans 14 residues. The V gene's germline CDR1 is SQVTM and CDR2 ANQGSEA. The full variable domain, rest sourced from reference TRBV29-1 and TRBJ2-5, is SAVISQKPSRDICQRGTSLTIQCQVDSQVTMMFWYRQQPGQSLTLIATANQGSEATYESGFVIDKFPISRPNLTFSTLTVSNMSPEDSSIYLCSVDRGRGLETQYFGPGTRLLVL.

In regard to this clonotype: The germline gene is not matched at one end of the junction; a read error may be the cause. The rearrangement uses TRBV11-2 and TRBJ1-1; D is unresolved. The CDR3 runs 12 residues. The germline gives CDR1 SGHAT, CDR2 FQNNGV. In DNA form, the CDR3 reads TGTACCAGCAGCCAGGACTACACTGAAGCTTTCTTT. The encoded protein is CTSSQDYTEAFF.